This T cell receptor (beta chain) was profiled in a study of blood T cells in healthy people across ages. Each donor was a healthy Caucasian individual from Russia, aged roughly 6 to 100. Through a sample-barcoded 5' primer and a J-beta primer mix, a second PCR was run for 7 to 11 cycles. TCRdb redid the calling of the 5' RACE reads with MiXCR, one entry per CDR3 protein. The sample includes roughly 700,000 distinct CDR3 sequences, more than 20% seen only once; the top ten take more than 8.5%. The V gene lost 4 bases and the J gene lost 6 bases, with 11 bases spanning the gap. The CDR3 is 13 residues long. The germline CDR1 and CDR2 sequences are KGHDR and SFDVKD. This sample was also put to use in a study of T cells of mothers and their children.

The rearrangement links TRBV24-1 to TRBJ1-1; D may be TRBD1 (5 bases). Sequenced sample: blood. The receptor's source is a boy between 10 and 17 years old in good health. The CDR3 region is CATSDRVGAEAFF. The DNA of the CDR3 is TGTGCCACCAGTGACAGGGTTGGGGCTGAAGCTTTCTTT.